This T cell receptor beta chain was retrieved from a study of blood T cell repertoires in COVID-19. V lost 5 bases to trimming and J lost 8 bases; unmatched junction nucleotides: 8. CDR1 is ENHRY and CDR2 is SYGVKD in the germline V gene. CDR3 length: 13 residues. Original processing notes: The assay estimated nucleated cells by amplifying reference gene primers. Clones were read by immunoSEQ multiplex PCR, and TCRdb kept only the in-frame ones, dropping some. V and J calls plus clone size are reproduced from that table; the DNA served to infer D and trimming. The profile shows a few hundred thousand clones, 89% of them singletons.

The sequenced sample consisted of peripheral blood. The receptor was derived from a middle-aged man with acute or convalescent COVID-19. V usage is TRBV10-3 and J usage is TRBJ1-2; 7 positions match TRBD1. This chain's CDR3 is CAISTTGEEGYTF. CDR3 nucleotides: TGTGCCATCAGTACAACAGGGGAAGAAGGCTACACCTTC.